This entry lists 12 T cell receptor beta chains sequenced from one sample in a study of regulatory T cells in long-lasting Graves disease. Arm-PCR of CDR3 regions with iRepertoire HTBI primers generated TCR beta libraries. TCRdb redid the calling of the multiplex PCR reads with MiXCR, one entry per CDR3 protein. The profile shows 450,000 to 700,000 distinct CDR3 sequences, roughly 14% of them singletons. Stated time point: newly diagnosed GD, antithyroid drugs for less than 3 months. From RNA extracted from PBMCs, the TCR library was made. These same data were also listed under a study on T cells in Graves' hyperthyroidism and ophthalmopathy.

Sequences were derived from peripheral blood mononuclear cells (PBMCs), sampled at new diagnosis, from a patient treated with antithyroid drugs. The source of these receptors is a man younger than 40 with Graves disease.

The V call is TRBV4-1, the J call TRBJ2-7; 10 bases agree with TRBD2. The CDR3 is made up of 19 amino acids. Germline assignment: CDR1 MGHRA and CDR2 YSYEKL. V shed 3 bases, J shed 5 bases, and the junction held 19 bases outside the gene matches. CDR3 bases: TGCGCCAGCAGCCATTATTCTAGCGGGAGTTCCCCGACCCCCCACGAGCAGTACTTC. Translating gives CASSHYSSGSSPTPHEQYF.

This clonotype showed up many times. The V and J genes are TRBV28 and TRBJ1-4; D not resolved. Germline V gene lookup returns CDR1 MDHEN and CDR2 SYDVKM. This CDR3 region has 14 residues. V lost 3 bases and J 5 bases, leaving 10 bases between the germline ends. CDR3 coding DNA: TGTGCCAGCAGTTTTCAAGGGCCGAATGAAAAACTGTTTTTT. Translation gives CASSFQGPNEKLFF.

In this sample, this clonotype turned up many times. The CDR3 DNA reads as TGCGCCAGCAGCTTGGGCGGGACAGGGATCTACAATGAGCAGTTCTTC. This gives the protein CASSLGGTGIYNEQFF. The rearrangement joins TRBV5-1 to TRBJ2-1; 9 nucleotides align to TRBD1. The CDR3 extends over 16 amino acids. V lost 0 bases to trimming and J lost 3 bases; unmatched junction nucleotides: 4. Germline V gene lookup returns CDR1 SGHRS and CDR2 YFSETQ.

Only a few counts were recorded for this clonotype. The genes are TRBV3-1 and TRBJ1-2; maybe TRBD1 (5 bases). The CDR3 spans 13 residues. The V gene lost 7 bases and the J gene lost 6 bases, with 15 bases spanning the gap. Germline CDR1 and CDR2: LGHDT and YNNKEL (reference sequence). The CDR3 sequence: CASKGWRDDGYTF. The CDR3 coding sequence is TGTGCCAGCAAAGGATGGAGGGACGATGGCTACACCTTC.

This clonotype was seen many times. The chain uses TRBV2 and TRBJ1-1; D gene uncertain. CDR1 and CDR2 (germline): SNHLY, FYNNEI. The CDR3 spans 12 residues. Trimming removed 11 bases at V and 1 base at J, with 11 bases between. CDR3 sequence reads: CALLDGNTEAFF. CDR3 nucleotide sequence: TGTGCCTTGCTGGATGGGAACACTGAAGCTTTCTTT.

This clonotype occurred many times. V is TRBV27 and J is TRBJ2-7; TRBD2 matches at 14 bases. The CDR3 extends over 19 amino acids. In germline, CDR1 is MNHEY, CDR2 SMNVEV (reference sequence). Germline trimming cut 3 bases from V and 2 bases from J; bases unmatched to any gene: 12. The CDR3 DNA sequence: TGTGCCAGCAGTTTCCGGACTAGCGGGAGGTTACTAAGACCCTACGAGCAGTACTTC. This encodes CASSFRTSGRLLRPYEQYF.

This sequence joins TRBV6-1 and TRBJ1-5, with 8 bases that match TRBD1. Germline V lookup: CDR1 MNHNS, CDR2 SASEGT. The CDR3 has 15 residues. V dropped 5 bases and J dropped 1; count of bases not matched to a gene: 4. The CDR3: CASSRTGMSNQPQHF. In nucleotides, the CDR3 is TGTGCCAGCAGTCGGACAGGGATGAGCAATCAGCCCCAGCATTTT.

Of note for this clonotype: A read error is possible here, since a much larger clone lies one base away. The chain recombines TRBV19 with TRBJ1-1, with D perhaps TRBD1 (6 bases). CDR3 length: 13 residues. With 8 bases removed from V and 1 base from J, the gap between germline ends came to 11 bases. Germline V gene data show CDR1 as LNHDA and CDR2 as SQIVND (reference sequence). In nucleotides, the CDR3 is TGTGCCAGTGGGCGACAGGCGAACACTGAAGCTTTCTTT. Residues: CASGRQANTEAFF.

At least ten counts were recorded for this clonotype. V is TRBV2 and J is TRBJ2-1, with D hard to call. Between the trimmed V and J ends, which lost 0 bases and 8 bases, there was a span of 11 bases. CDR1 and CDR2 from the germline V gene are SNHLY and FYNNEI. CDR3 length equals 14 residues. The CDR3 here is CASSEAPPVYEQFF. The CDR3 DNA reads as TGTGCCAGCAGTGAAGCGCCTCCGGTGTATGAGCAGTTCTTC.

Many counts were recorded for this clonotype. This rearrangement joins TRBV11-2 to TRBJ1-2; D not certain. Germline assignment: CDR1 SGHAT and CDR2 FQNNGV. Trimming left V 2 bases short and J 8 bases short, with 12 bases between. The CDR3 is made up of 13 amino acids. CDR3 nucleotides: TGTGCCAGCAGCTTAAGGAGTGTGAGCGGCTACACCTTC. Translated, it gives CASSLRSVSGYTF.

CDR3 in amino acids: CASSPWTGGPYEQYF. The CDR3, as DNA: TGTGCCAGCAGCCCATGGACAGGAGGACCCTACGAGCAGTACTTC. The V call is TRBV9, the J call TRBJ2-7; TRBD1 agrees at 7 bases. The V and J ends lost 4 bases and 2 bases, in that order; junction bases with no gene match: 9. The CDR3 covers 15 residues. Germline V gene lookup returns CDR1 SGDLS and CDR2 YYNGEE.

Only a few counts were recorded for this clonotype. This sequence joins TRBV15 and TRBJ2-7, with TRBD2 matching over 10 bases. The length of the CDR3 is 15 residues. Germline lookup yields CDR1 LNHNV and CDR2 YYDKDF (reference sequence). With 0 bases clipped from V and 2 bases from J, the junction kept 1 base outside the gene matches. In DNA, the CDR3 is TGTGCCACCAGCAGAGATAGCGGGAGGACCTACGAGCAGTACTTC. Protein sequence: CATSRDSGRTYEQYF.